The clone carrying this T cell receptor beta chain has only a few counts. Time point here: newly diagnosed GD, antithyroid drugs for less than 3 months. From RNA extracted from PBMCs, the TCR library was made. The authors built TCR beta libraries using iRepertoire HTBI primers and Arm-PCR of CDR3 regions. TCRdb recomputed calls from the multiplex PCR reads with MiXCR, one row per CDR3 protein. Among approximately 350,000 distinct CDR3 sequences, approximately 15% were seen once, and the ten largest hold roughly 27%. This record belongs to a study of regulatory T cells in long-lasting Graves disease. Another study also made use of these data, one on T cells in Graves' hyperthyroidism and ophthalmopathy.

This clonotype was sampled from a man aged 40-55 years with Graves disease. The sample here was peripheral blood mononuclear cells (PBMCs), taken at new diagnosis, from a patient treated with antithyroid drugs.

The CDR3 reads CASTTRDETYNEQFF. DNA for the CDR3: TGCGCCAGCACCACTCGGGACGAAACCTACAATGAGCAGTTCTTC. The chain uses TRBV5-1 and TRBJ2-1; D may correspond to TRBD1 or TRBD2 (5 bases each). This CDR3 comprises 15 residues. Germline V gene lookup returns CDR1 SGHRS and CDR2 YFSETQ. The V end lost 6 bases, the J end lost 2 bases, and 15 bases lay between the germline ends.